These 11 T cell receptor beta chains came from one sample sequenced in a study of CD8+ T cells in alopecia areata listed by TCRdb under 2018. Cells from mouse cutaneous lymph nodes were pooled, stained for CD4, CD8alpha, NKG2D, NKG2ACE and other markers, and then sorted on a BD Influx. Library construction relied on the immunoSEQ multiplex PCR assay. To provide template for TCR sequencing, every sample had RNA extracted and reverse transcribed into cDNA. TCRdb carries this immuneACCESS record with in-frame sequences only. Its versions omit some clonotypes, under half of them owing to an unresolved V gene in the studies checked, with the rest unexplained. This sample is represented by 200,000 to 300,000 clones, with no singletons among them. Jointly, the top ten make up more than 1% of the sample. Sequenced material: CD4+ T cells sorted from a lymph node. These receptor sequences come from a C3H/HeJ mouse with alopecia areata. The strain's MHC haplotype is H2-k.

The sample holds a few counts of this clone. Genes and germline come from the mouse. With the read ending 4 residues before the CDR3 end, the germline J gene is used to fill in that end. This chain connects TRBV19 to TRBJ2-3, with D perhaps matching TRBD1 (6 bases). The CDR3 consists of 13 residues. V gave up 6 bases and J gave up 3 bases, with 11 bases separating them. Germline V gene lookup returns CDR1 FNHDT and CDR2 SITEND (reference sequence). This CDR3 reads CASTPGTAETLYF. CDR3 bases read: TGTGCCAGCACCCCCGGGACAGCAGAA.

Turning to this clone: Gene names are mouse gene names. CDR3 DNA, as far as it was read: TGTGCCAGCAGTCTACAGGCA. It is translated as CASSLQA. The full CDR3 protein reads CASSLQAEVFF. The rearrangement joins TRBV5 to TRBJ1-1; a weak D match, TRBD1 (5 bases). The read terminates 4 residues ahead of where the CDR3 ends, so the germline J gene completes it. In germline, CDR1 is LGHNA, CDR2 YNLKQL (reference sequence). The CDR3 runs to 11 residues.

Worth noting for this clone: The gene symbols are mouse symbols. The sequence runs out 4 residues before the end of the CDR3; the remainder is reconstructed from the germline J gene. The same CDR3 can be traced to other DNA sequences in this sample. The rearrangement links TRBV31 to TRBJ2-3; D possibly corresponds to TRBD1 (5 bases). V shed 3 bases and J shed 0 bases, with 7 bases lying between them. Looked up from germline, CDR1 is GKSSPN and CDR2 is SITVG. The CDR3 is 13 residues long. The CDR3 DNA, read in part, is TGTGCCTGGAGCCCAGGGAGTGCAGAA. This gives the protein CAWSPGSAE. Given in full, the CDR3 is CAWSPGSAETLYF.

As regards this clone: Genes and germline are mouse. With the read ending 4 residues before the CDR3 end, the germline J gene is used to fill in that end. The V and J genes are TRBV13-3 and TRBJ1-1; the D is unclear. Germline V lookup: CDR1 NNHDY, CDR2 SYVADS. With 2 bases removed from V and 1 base from J, the gap between germline ends came to 6 bases. The CDR3 extends over 13 amino acids. The CDR3 protein is CASSEDKNTEVFF. CDR3 DNA, as far as it was read: TGTGCCAGCAGTGAAGACAAAAACACA.

This clone was detected only a few times. Gene and germline names: mouse. The missing CDR3 end, 4 residues past where the read stops, is filled in from the germline J gene. The rearrangement links TRBV20 to TRBJ1-1; 11 bases are shared with TRBD1. Looked up from germline, CDR1 is GFQATS and CDR2 is STVNSAI. The CDR3 covers 15 residues. J gave up 3 bases and V 1 base, and 4 bases lay outside the gene matches. The sequenced CDR3 bases are TGTGGTGCTAGGGCTTGGGACAGGGGGGACACA. It yields the protein CGARAWDRGDT. The complete CDR3 reads CGARAWDRGDTEVFF.

This clone was counted ten times or more. Germline and genes: mouse. The read ends 3 residues before the CDR3 terminus; that terminus is restored from the germline J gene. V gene TRBV13-3 combines with J gene TRBJ1-6, with TRBD1 as a possible D gene (5 bases). TRBJ1-6 is labeled an ORF, and its function is uncertain. V lost 3 bases, J lost 6 bases, and 7 bases lay in between. Per the germline V gene, CDR1 is NNHDY and CDR2 is SYVADS. This CDR3 comprises 13 residues. CDR3 bases read: TGTGCCAGCAGTGGGACAATTAATTCGCCC. It yields the protein CASSGTINSP. The CDR3 reads in full as CASSGTINSPLYF.

In its sample, this clone was seen a few times. Genes and germline come from the mouse. The sequenced CDR3 bases are TGTGCCAGCAGCCAAGAAACCGGGGGGAAC. This gives the protein CASSQETGGN. The entire CDR3 protein is CASSQETGGNTLYF. The chain combines TRBV5 with TRBJ2-4, with a tentative D call TRBD2 (6 bases). The read is 4 residues too short to cover the CDR3 end, so that end is filled in from the germline J gene. From germline, CDR1 is LGHNA and CDR2 YNLKQL (reference sequence). CDR3 length equals 14 residues.

This clone was seen more than once but under ten times. The gene symbols are mouse symbols. The CDR3 extends 4 residues past the end of the read, so its final part is completed from the germline J gene. This chain uses TRBV31 with TRBJ2-3; 12 bases are shared with TRBD2. This CDR3 contains 17 residues. Germline V gene sequence: CDR1 GKSSPN, CDR2 SITVG. V was clipped by 1 base and J by 0 bases; unmatched bases: 5. The CDR3 here is CAWSPGTGGLSAETLYF. The sequenced part of the CDR3 DNA is TGTGCCTGGAGTCCCGGGACTGGGGGGCTTAGTGCAGAA.

In this sample, this clone turned up a few times. Gene names and germline match the mouse. The read ends 4 residues before the CDR3 terminus; that terminus is restored from the germline J gene. In the same sample, other DNA sequences code for this CDR3. The V and J genes are TRBV5 and TRBJ2-3; 7 bases are shared with TRBD2. Losses at the gene ends were 1 base for V and 4 bases for J; bases not matched to a gene: 2. CDR1 is LGHNA, CDR2 YNLKQL, per germline (reference sequence). The length of the CDR3 is 14 residues. The CDR3 here is CASSQGGGSETLYF. The sequenced CDR3 bases are TGTGCCAGCAGCCAAGGGGGGGGTTCAGAA.

Regarding this clone: Mouse gene names and germline throughout. The read ends 4 residues shy of where the CDR3 ends; the end is completed using the germline J gene. The chain is built from TRBV16 and TRBJ2-5, with 10 bases fitting TRBD2. CDR3 size: 16 residues. Germline V gene data show CDR1 as SGHSA and CDR2 as FRNQAP. This CDR3 is CASSLGWGGAEDTQYF. The part of the CDR3 DNA that was read is TGTGCAAGCAGCTTAGGCTGGGGGGGCGCTGAGGAC.

Comment on this clone: The listed genes are named as in mouse. The read terminates 3 residues ahead of where the CDR3 ends, so the germline J gene completes it. This chain uses TRBV31 with TRBJ1-6; D might be TRBD1 (5 bases). TRBJ1-6 qualifies as an ORF whose function is uncertain. Germline CDR1 is GKSSPN and CDR2 is SITVG. The CDR3 consists of 14 residues. V shed 5 bases and J shed 3 bases, with 11 bases lying between them. The covered CDR3 bases are TGTGCCTGGGGAGACAGAATCTATAATTCGCCC. It translates to CAWGDRIYNSP. The CDR3 in full is CAWGDRIYNSPLYF.